This T cell receptor (beta chain) was recovered during a study of blood T cell repertoires in COVID-19. J lost 7 bases, V lost 7 bases, and 16 bases had no gene match. The CDR3 consists of 16 residues. Sequenced by immunoSEQ multiplex PCR; TCRdb stores in-frame clones only, minus some. The table has fewer than 50,000 clones, 70% to 90% seen once. The chain has TRBV23-1 and TRBJ2-1, with TRBD1 identical over 7 bases. TRBV23-1 is given ORF status, its function remaining uncertain. Material: peripheral blood. The TCR was taken from a man in his sixties with COVID-19, enrolled during active disease. The CDR3 DNA follows: TGCGCCAGCAACCCATGGGCACAGGGGACCGGGAATGAGCAGTTCTTC. It codes for CASNPWAQGTGNEQFF.